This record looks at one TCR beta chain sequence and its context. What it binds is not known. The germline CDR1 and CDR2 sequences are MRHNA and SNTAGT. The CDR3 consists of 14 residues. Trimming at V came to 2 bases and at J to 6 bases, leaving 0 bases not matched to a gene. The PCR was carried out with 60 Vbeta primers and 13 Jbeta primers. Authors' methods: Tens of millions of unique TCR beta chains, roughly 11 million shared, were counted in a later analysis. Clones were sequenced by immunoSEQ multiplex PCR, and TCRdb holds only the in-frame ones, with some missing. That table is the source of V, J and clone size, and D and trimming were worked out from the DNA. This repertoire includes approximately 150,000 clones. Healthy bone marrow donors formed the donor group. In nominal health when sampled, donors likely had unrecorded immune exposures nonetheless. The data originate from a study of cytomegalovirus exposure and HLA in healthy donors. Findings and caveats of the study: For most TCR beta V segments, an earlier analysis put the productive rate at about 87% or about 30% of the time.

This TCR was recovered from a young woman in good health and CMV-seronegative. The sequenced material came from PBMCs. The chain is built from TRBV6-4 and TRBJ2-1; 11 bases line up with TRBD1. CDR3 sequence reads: CASSDGTGGNEQFF. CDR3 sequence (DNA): TGTGCCAGCAGTGACGGGACAGGGGGCAATGAGCAGTTCTTC.